Here is one T cell receptor beta chain with its context. As yet, its antigen is unknown. The CDR3 totals 22 residues. The germline V gene has CDR1 SGHAT and CDR2 FQNNGV. V was pared by 5 bases and J by 14 bases, with 33 bases of the junction left unmatched. This sample was taken from a study of blood T cells in healthy people across ages. Combining a sample-barcoded 5' primer with a J-beta primer mix, a second PCR ran for 7 to 11 cycles. In TCRdb, the 5' RACE reads were re-called with MiXCR into one record per CDR3 protein. This sample has 700,000 to 850,000 distinct CDR3 sequences; about 55% occur once, and the top ten carry around 41%. Total RNA was isolated from each sample in quantities of at least 6 micrograms. Study-wide results and limits: Across the age range, TCR beta diversity per million T cells fell in a roughly linear way.

This receptor was taken from a man aged 80 or over in good health. Sequenced sample: blood. V and J are TRBV11-2 and TRBJ2-3; 14 positions agree with TRBD2. Written as DNA, the CDR3 is TGTGCCAGCAGCGGTTGGAGCCCAGGGACTAGCGGGAGAAGGGACCGGCACAGATACGCGTATTTT. It translates to CASSGWSPGTSGRRDRHRYAYF.